A single sample is the source of the 22 T cell receptor beta chains below, sequenced in a study of a mutant IDH1 vaccine in newly diagnosed glioma. The time point is: baseline, week 1 (first vaccination visit). Treatment of the sample: pre-vaccination baseline after standard-of-care therapy. The table came from immunoSEQ multiplex PCR; TCRdb's copy has only in-frame clones and leaves some out. Found here are approximately 20,000 clones, about 85% of them singletons; the top ten hold about 5.4%. Sequenced material: PBMCs, taken from a glioma patient treated with radiotherapy, temozolomide or both. The receptors originated from a man aged 40-49 years with glioma.

In this sample, this clone turned up once. The chain recombines TRBV6-6 with TRBJ1-1; unclear D gene. The CDR3 extends over 12 amino acids. Trimming took 1 base from V and 3 from J, leaving 3 bases between them. CDR1 and CDR2 (germline): MNHNY, SVGAGI (reference sequence). The CDR3 DNA is TGTGCCAGCAGTTACTTGGACACTGAAGCTTTCTTT. Translated, it gives CASSYLDTEAFF.

The V gene is TRBV4-1, the J gene TRBJ1-4; possibly TRBD1 for D (5 bases). The CDR3 sequence is 15 residues long. The V and J ends lost 2 bases and 5 bases respectively, with 12 bases between them. CDR1 is MGHRA and CDR2 is YSYEKL in the germline V gene. CDR3 amino acids: CASSQTGTGNEKLFF. In DNA, the CDR3 is TGCGCCAGCAGCCAAACCGGGACTGGGAATGAAAAACTGTTTTTT.

This chain uses TRBV10-2 with TRBJ1-2; 7 nucleotides agree with TRBD1. The CDR3 consists of 12 residues. V shed 6 bases and J 3 bases; nucleotides not matched to a gene: 1. Germline-derived CDR1 and CDR2 are WSHSY and SAAADI. In nucleotides, the CDR3 is TGCGCCAGCAGCGGGACAGACTATGGCTACACCTTC. Translation: CASSGTDYGYTF.

The V call is TRBV9, the J call TRBJ2-7; 11 positions agree with TRBD2. V dropped 4 bases and J dropped 4; count of bases not matched to a gene: 4. Germline lookup yields CDR1 SGDLS and CDR2 YYNGEE. The CDR3 length is 14 residues. CDR3 region: CASSPGLAEYEQYF. Here the CDR3 DNA reads TGTGCCAGCAGCCCGGGACTAGCGGAATACGAGCAGTACTTC.

This chain uses TRBV29-1 with TRBJ1-5; D perhaps matches TRBD1 (5 bases). CDR3 length equals 13 residues. V dropped 1 base and J dropped 6 bases, with 10 bases sitting between them. Germline CDR1 and CDR2: SQVTM and ANQGSEA. The CDR3 spells CSVEVQEGQPQHF. In DNA form, the CDR3 reads TGCAGCGTTGAAGTACAGGAAGGTCAGCCCCAGCATTTT.

The chain recombines TRBV30 with TRBJ2-3; D may be TRBD1 or TRBD2 (5 bases each). Trimming pared 5 bases from V and 2 bases from J, leaving 8 bases between. Germline CDR1 reads GTSNPN; CDR2 reads SVGIG (reference sequence). The CDR3 is made up of 12 amino acids. CDR3 residues: CAWGDLTDTQYF. The CDR3 coding sequence is TGTGCCTGGGGGGACCTCACAGATACGCAGTATTTT.

The chain uses TRBV5-5 and TRBJ1-5; no clear D gene. The CDR3 extends over 16 amino acids. V lost 1 base to trimming and J lost 1 base, with 12 bases between them. Germline V gene sequence: CDR1 SGHKS, CDR2 YYEKEE (reference sequence). The CDR3 DNA reads TGTGCCAGCAGCTTGTTGGGCATAGGGAGCAATCAGCCCCAGCATTTT. Amino acids: CASSLLGIGSNQPQHF.

This clone was counted a single time. The V gene is TRBV6-5, the J gene TRBJ1-2; a weak D match, TRBD1 (5 bases). Trimming pared 4 bases from V and 4 bases from J, leaving 16 bases between. This CDR3 region has 15 residues. Per the germline V gene, CDR1 is MNHEY and CDR2 is SVGAGI. CDR3 bases: TGTGCCAGCAGTTCCCCCGCCGGGGGGGTCTATGGCTACACCTTC. Translated: CASSSPAGGVYGYTF.

This clone was recorded only once. J is TRBJ1-5 and V is TRBV19, with D hard to call. The germline V gene encodes CDR1 LNHDA and CDR2 SQIVND (reference sequence). V was clipped by 2 bases and J by 2 bases, with 13 bases between them. The CDR3 runs to 16 residues. The CDR3 DNA follows: TGTGCCAGTAGTATATTTGTCAACGAGGGCAATCAGCCCCAGCATTTT. Its translation: CASSIFVNEGNQPQHF.

The chain recombines TRBV4-2 with TRBJ2-2, with D perhaps being TRBD1 or TRBD2 (5 bases each). The CDR3 consists of 14 residues. V lost 4 bases, J lost 7 bases, and 13 bases lay in between. Per the germline V gene, CDR1 is LGHNA and CDR2 is YNFKEQ. The CDR3 loop reads CASSPRDRVGELFF. CDR3 in DNA: TGTGCCAGCAGCCCTAGGGACCGGGTCGGGGAGCTGTTTTTT.

This rearrangement joins TRBV25-1 to TRBJ2-7; TRBD2 is a possible D gene (5 bases). Germline V lookup: CDR1 MGHDK, CDR2 SYGVNS. V was cut by 4 bases and J by 2 bases, with 9 bases left in between. There are 13 residues in the CDR3. In nucleotides, the CDR3 is TGTGCCAGCAGTGGAGGGCTGGCCTACGAGCAGTACTTC. It yields the protein CASSGGLAYEQYF.

This chain links TRBV29-1 with TRBJ1-5, with D perhaps TRBD1 (5 bases). There are 14 residues in the CDR3. Germline assignment: CDR1 SQVTM and CDR2 ANQGSEA. Trimming left V 5 bases short and J 5 bases short, with 16 bases between. The CDR3 protein is CSVSEAGKDQPQHF. The CDR3 DNA sequence: TGCAGCGTTTCCGAGGCAGGGAAAGATCAGCCCCAGCATTTT.

The gene calls are TRBV10-2 and TRBJ2-3, with D possibly TRBD2 on 6 matching bases. The CDR3 covers 14 residues. Per germline, CDR1 WSHSY and CDR2 SAAADI. The V end lost 5 bases, the J end lost 0 bases, and 9 bases lay between the germline ends. CDR3 nucleotides: TGCGCCAGCAGTCGCACTAGCAGCACAGATACGCAGTATTTT. Protein product: CASSRTSSTDTQYF.

This chain connects TRBV6-5 to TRBJ1-1, with TRBD1 matching over 7 bases. The germline CDR1 and CDR2 sequences are MNHEY and SVGAGI. Germline trimming cut 2 bases from V and 3 bases from J; bases unmatched to any gene: 6. The CDR3 loop spans 15 amino acids. The CDR3 loop reads CASSYVTGADTEAFF. Written as DNA, the CDR3 is TGTGCCAGCAGTTACGTAACAGGGGCGGACACTGAAGCTTTCTTT.

The V gene is TRBV5-4, the J gene TRBJ2-2; D is unresolved. The length of the CDR3 is 12 residues. V gave up 2 bases and J gave up 2 bases, with 1 base separating them. The V gene's germline CDR1 is SGHNT and CDR2 YYREEE (reference sequence). CDR3 protein: CASSFNTGELFF. DNA of the CDR3: TGTGCCAGCAGCTTCAACACCGGGGAGCTGTTTTTT.

The chain uses TRBV5-1 and TRBJ1-3; possibly TRBD1 for D (6 bases). V was shortened by 4 bases and J by 4 bases, with 15 bases between the two germline ends. Germline CDR1 is SGHRS and CDR2 is YFSETQ. There are 15 residues in the CDR3. CDR3 DNA sequence: TGCGCCAGCAGCCTGAGTCCCGGGACAGGAAACACCATATATTTT. Its translation: CASSLSPGTGNTIYF. Full variable domain (remainder filled in from reference TRBV5-1 and TRBJ1-3): KAGVTQTPRYLIKTRGQQVTLSCSPISGHRSVSWYQQTPGQGLQFLFEYFSETQRNKGNFPGRFSGRQFSNSRSEMNVSTLELGDSALYLCASSLSPGTGNTIYFGEGSWLTVV.

The V and J genes are TRBV6-5 and TRBJ2-5; 14 bases line up with TRBD2. The CDR3 extends over 16 amino acids. Trimming took 4 bases from V and 4 from J; bases not matched to a gene: 5. Looked up from germline, CDR1 is MNHEY and CDR2 is SVGAGI. CDR3 residues: CASSFGLAGGRETQYF. The CDR3 DNA reads as TGTGCCAGCAGTTTCGGACTAGCGGGGGGTAGAGAGACCCAGTACTTC.

V usage is TRBV12-5 and J usage is TRBJ2-1; D possibly corresponds to TRBD2 (6 bases). V was cut by 2 bases and J by 5 bases, with 16 bases left in between. The germline gives CDR1 LGHNT, CDR2 FRNRAP. The CDR3 is 16 amino acids. CDR3 nucleotides: TGTGCTAGTGGTTTGTCCCGAGGAGGGTACCACAATGAGCAGTTCTTC. Translating gives CASGLSRGGYHNEQFF.

The CDR3 sequence: CASGFEANTEAFF. The DNA for the CDR3 is TGTGCTAGTGGTTTCGAGGCGAACACTGAAGCTTTCTTT. The rearrangement links TRBV12-5 to TRBJ1-1; D unclear. The CDR3 has 13 amino acids. Trimming took off 3 bases at V and 1 base at J, with 6 bases between the two ends. Per germline, CDR1 LGHNT and CDR2 FRNRAP.

The rearrangement joins TRBV10-3 to TRBJ2-7; 7 nucleotides align to TRBD1. Per germline, CDR1 ENHRY and CDR2 SYGVKD. J gave up 5 bases and V 10 bases, and 11 bases lay outside the gene matches. The CDR3 spans 13 residues. CDR3 sequence (DNA): TGTGCCACCAATCCGGGACAGAGTAACGAGCAGTACGTC. Translating it yields CATNPGQSNEQYV.

V usage is TRBV6-1 and J usage is TRBJ1-4, with D perhaps matching TRBD1 (5 bases). Germline CDR1 is MNHNS and CDR2 is SASEGT. The V gene lost 2 bases and the J gene lost 4 bases, with 11 bases spanning the gap. The CDR3 spans 15 residues. DNA of the CDR3: TGTGCCAGCAGTGAATACGGGGGAAATAATGAAAAACTGTTTTTT. This sequence encodes CASSEYGGNNEKLFF.

V is TRBV15 and J is TRBJ2-1; either TRBD1 or TRBD2 may fit D (5 bases each). The CDR3 is made up of 14 amino acids. Trimming shortened V by 1 base and J by 6 bases, and 10 bases separated the two germline ends. CDR1 LNHNV and CDR2 YYDKDF come from the germline V gene (reference sequence). The CDR3 DNA is TGTGCCACCAGCAGAGTGAGGGGAATCAATGAGCAGTTCTTC. Encoded protein: CATSRVRGINEQFF.